This entry describes one T cell receptor (beta chain). TCRdb's table, derived via immunoSEQ multiplex PCR, lists solely in-frame clones and lacks some. Among a few hundred thousand clones listed, about nine tenths were seen once. Participants reported their clinical history, and cohort assignment relied on those reports. This sample was included in a study of blood T cell repertoires in COVID-19. The CDR3 spans 15 residues. Trimming took 3 bases from V and 7 from J; bases not matched to a gene: 7. CDR1 and CDR2 from the germline V gene are LNHDA and SQIVND (reference sequence). This sequence originates from a human donor in a cohort exposed to, infected with or recovered from COVID-19 (not recorded which). The donor label of this sample is uncertain. The gene calls are TRBV19 and TRBJ2-2; TRBD2 agrees at 8 bases. Sequenced sample: PBMCs or T cells enriched from blood (not recorded which). CDR3 bases: TGTGCCAGTAGTATCTACGGGGGGGGCAACGGGGAGCTGTTTTTT. This gives the protein CASSIYGGGNGELFF.